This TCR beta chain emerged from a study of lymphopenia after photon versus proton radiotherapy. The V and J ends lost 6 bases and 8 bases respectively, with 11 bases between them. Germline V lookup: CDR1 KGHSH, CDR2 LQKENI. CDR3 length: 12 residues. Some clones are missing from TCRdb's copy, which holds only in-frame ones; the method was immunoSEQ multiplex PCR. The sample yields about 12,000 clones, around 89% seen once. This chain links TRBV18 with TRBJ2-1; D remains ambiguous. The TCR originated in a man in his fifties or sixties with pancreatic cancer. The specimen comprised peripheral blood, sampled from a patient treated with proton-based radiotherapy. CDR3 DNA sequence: TGTGCCAGCTCCCCAGTGTCGGATGAGCAGTTCTTC. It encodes CASSPVSDEQFF.